The source of this T cell receptor beta chain is a study of shared clonotypes between healthy human individuals. Study-level information: Every donor yielded three CD4 naive, three CD4 memory, two CD8 naive and one CD8 memory plate.

This clone was observed a handful of times. The antigen is unknown. Whole-study findings and limits: Clonotypes not shared had lower generation probabilities than those common to all four donors.

Germline assignment: CDR1 LNHDA and CDR2 SQIVND (reference sequence). The CDR3 runs to 12 residues. V shed 5 bases and J shed 5 bases, with 9 bases lying between them. The data were produced by immunoSEQ multiplex PCR, yet TCRdb's version contains in-frame clones alone and is incomplete. This sample has fewer than 200,000 clones; approximately 62% occur once, and the top ten carry 8% to 13%. The sequence came from a man aged 25-45 years in good health. The V gene is TRBV19, the J gene TRBJ1-1; D remains unclear. The sample consisted of memory CD4+ T cells sorted from blood. Described subset: CD45RA-negative fraction. CDR3 bases: TGTGCCAGTAGTGTTCGGTGGACTGAAGCTTTCTTT. Its protein is CASSVRWTEAFF.